Below are 25 T cell receptor beta chains sequenced from a single sample in a study of OX40 agonist ivuxolimab in advanced cancers. The repertoire was sequenced with immunoSEQ multiplex PCR; TCRdb's copy has only in-frame clones and lacks some. This sample has over 70,000 clones, with approximately 90% found just once. The source was CD4+ or CD8+ T cells sorted from blood, collected in a trial of the OX40 agonist ivuxolimab. Source of these receptors: an adult with an advanced solid tumor such as melanoma, head and neck, liver or kidney cancer.

The J gene is TRBJ2-3, the V gene TRBV4-1, with 11 bases that match TRBD2. V lost 1 base and J lost 5; bases outside the gene matches: 8. Germline V gene data show CDR1 as MGHRA and CDR2 as YSYEKL. This CDR3 is built from 17 residues. The chain's CDR3 is CASSQVVSGRAGDTQYF. In nucleotides, the CDR3 is TGCGCCAGCAGCCAAGTTGTTAGCGGGAGGGCCGGAGATACGCAGTATTTT.

This chain connects TRBV6-1 to TRBJ2-7; TRBD2 agrees at 9 bases. From germline, CDR1 is MNHNS and CDR2 SASEGT. The V and J ends lost 8 bases and 3 bases, in that order; junction bases with no gene match: 5. The length of the CDR3 is 13 residues. CDR3 coding DNA: TGTGCCAGCTCGACTAGCGGACTCTACGAGCAGTACTTC. Its translation is CASSTSGLYEQYF.

This chain links TRBV28 with TRBJ1-5; TRBD1 matches 8 bases. The germline CDR1 and CDR2 sequences are MDHEN and SYDVKM. The CDR3 is 15 amino acids. With V trimmed by 4 bases and J by 1 base, 3 bases remained unmatched. The CDR3 DNA follows: TGTGCCAGCAGTTACTCAGGGGGCAGCAATCAGCCCCAGCATTTT. This codes for CASSYSGGSNQPQHF.

This CDR3 is CAWTGRNTEAFF. CDR3 DNA: TGTGCCTGGACAGGGAGGAACACTGAAGCTTTCTTT. This chain links TRBV30 with TRBJ1-1; the D gene is possibly TRBD1 (5 bases). Trimming took off 4 bases at V and 1 base at J, with 7 bases between the two ends. The CDR3 is 12 residues long. Germline V lookup: CDR1 GTSNPN, CDR2 SVGIG (reference sequence).

The gene calls are TRBV27 and TRBJ1-1; a weak D match, TRBD1 (5 bases). The V gene's germline CDR1 is MNHEY and CDR2 SMNVEV (reference sequence). V lost 9 bases and J lost 0, with 11 bases in between. The CDR3 runs 13 residues. The chain's CDR3 is CASSRGVNTEAFF. The CDR3 DNA is TGTGCCAGTTCAAGGGGAGTGAACACTGAAGCTTTCTTT.

The CDR3 DNA reads as TGTGCCAGCAGCCCCCAGGGACGAGGCAATCAGCCCCAGCATTTT. Translating gives CASSPQGRGNQPQHF. This sequence joins TRBV7-6 and TRBJ1-5; a possible D gene is TRBD1 (5 bases). CDR3 length: 15 residues. Trimming stripped 5 bases from V and 2 bases from J, with 13 bases between. Germline CDR1 is SGHVS and CDR2 is FNYEAQ.

This sequence joins TRBV5-1 and TRBJ1-2, with a tentative D call TRBD1 (6 bases). The V and J ends lost 4 bases and 2 bases respectively, with 33 bases between them. The CDR3 sequence is 21 residues long. CDR1 SGHRS and CDR2 YFSETQ come from the germline V gene. The CDR3 nucleotides are TGCGCCAGCAGCCGCTCCCCAGGGGTTCGGGACACCGCCTCCCTGAACTATGGCTACACCTTC. Protein sequence: CASSRSPGVRDTASLNYGYTF.

The chain combines TRBV2 with TRBJ2-7; unclear D gene. The CDR3 covers 11 residues. Germline-derived CDR1 and CDR2 are SNHLY and FYNNEI. V was pared by 4 bases and J by 5 bases, with 6 bases between. CDR3 loop: CASSGRNEQYF. The CDR3 region has the DNA TGTGCCAGCAGTGGACGGAACGAGCAGTACTTC.

J is TRBJ2-5 and V is TRBV19; 8 bases agree with TRBD1. Looked up from germline, CDR1 is LNHDA and CDR2 is SQIVND (reference sequence). V gave up 4 bases and J gave up 5 bases; unmatched junction bases: 9. The CDR3 sequence is 15 residues long. The CDR3 DNA is TGTGCCAGTAGTAGACAGGGGCGGCATGGGGAGACCCAGTACTTC. Translated, it gives CASSRQGRHGETQYF.

The CDR3 coding sequence is TGCGCCAGCAGCCAGGGTTGGGACTATCAAGAGACCCAGTACTTC. Residues: CASSQGWDYQETQYF. The chain combines TRBV4-1 with TRBJ2-5; 7 positions match TRBD2. The CDR3 is made up of 15 amino acids. CDR1 is MGHRA and CDR2 is YSYEKL in the germline V gene. The trim removed 3 bases at V and 2 bases at J, leaving 6 bases unmatched.

V is TRBV5-1 and J is TRBJ2-5; D might be TRBD1 or TRBD2, each matching 5 bases. This CDR3 contains 13 residues. CDR1 and CDR2 (germline): SGHRS, YFSETQ. V dropped 4 bases and J dropped 3 bases, with 10 bases sitting between them. The CDR3 coding sequence is TGCGCCAGCAGCGGCAGGGAGAAAGAGACCCAGTACTTC. This gives the protein CASSGREKETQYF.

This clone was seen a handful of times. V usage is TRBV12-5 and J usage is TRBJ2-7; D unresolved. Between the trimmed V and J ends, which lost 5 bases and 3 bases, there was a span of 2 bases. Germline V gives CDR1 LGHNT, CDR2 FRNRAP. This CDR3 comprises 10 residues. CDR3 sequence (DNA): TGTGCTAGTGGTCACTACGAGCAGTACTTC. It codes for CASGHYEQYF.

The V and J genes are TRBV19 and TRBJ2-7; 9 nucleotides align to TRBD2. The germline CDR1 and CDR2 sequences are LNHDA and SQIVND (reference sequence). The CDR3 covers 15 residues. Trimming took 3 bases from V and 7 from J; bases not matched to a gene: 10. The CDR3 DNA follows: TGTGCCAGTAGTATTGAGGCGGGAGGGCCGGGGGAGCAGTACTTC. It is translated as CASSIEAGGPGEQYF.

This chain connects TRBV4-1 to TRBJ1-1; no clear D gene. The V gene lost 6 bases and the J gene lost 5 bases, with 22 bases spanning the gap. This CDR3 spans 16 amino acids. Germline V gene data show CDR1 as MGHRA and CDR2 as YSYEKL. CDR3 sequence (DNA): TGCGCCAGCAGGCCCCCGTTTTCAAAGGTGGGGACTGAAGCTTTCTTT. Translating gives CASRPPFSKVGTEAFF.

Remarks on this clone: This likely comes from a read error, as the CDR3 has no conserved phenylalanine or tryptophan at its end. The limits of the CDR3 on the DNA are not certain, so only TCRdb's listed CDR3 is given. The rearrangement links TRBV6-6 to TRBJ1-2. Germline V gene lookup returns CDR1 MNHNY and CDR2 SVGAGI (reference sequence). The CDR3 numbers 11 amino acids, ends counted. The CDR3 reads CASSQRDPPSL.

This clone was detected only a few times. Within the sample, other DNA sequences also encode this same CDR3. J is TRBJ1-5 and V is TRBV19; D remains ambiguous. The V gene's germline CDR1 is LNHDA and CDR2 SQIVND (reference sequence). The CDR3 sequence is 12 residues long. V shed 3 bases and J shed 7 bases, with 7 bases lying between them. The CDR3 spells CASSIGRQPQHF. CDR3 DNA: TGTGCCAGTAGTATTGGCCGGCAGCCCCAGCATTTT. Using reference TRBV19 and TRBJ1-5 for the parts outside the CDR3, the full variable domain is DGGITQSPKYLFRKEGQNVTLSCEQNLNHDAMYWYRQDPGQGLRLIYYSQIVNDFQKGDIAEGYSVSREKKESFPLTVTSAQKNPTAFYLCASSIGRQPQHFGDGTRLSIL.

The chain is built from TRBV5-1 and TRBJ2-1; 8 bases match TRBD2. V was pared by 2 bases and J by 8 bases, with 12 bases of the junction left unmatched. The germline V gene encodes CDR1 SGHRS and CDR2 YFSETQ. The CDR3 sequence is 16 residues long. CDR3 amino acids: CASSLSGGRFGDEQFF. CDR3 nucleotides: TGCGCCAGCAGCTTAAGCGGGGGCAGATTTGGCGATGAGCAGTTCTTC.

The genes are TRBV6-1 and TRBJ1-1; D remains ambiguous. Trimming shortened V by 3 bases and J by 3 bases, and 8 bases separated the two germline ends. This CDR3 is 13 amino acids long. Germline V gives CDR1 MNHNS, CDR2 SASEGT. This CDR3 is CASSDNRHTEAFF. The CDR3 DNA follows: TGTGCCAGCAGTGACAATAGGCACACTGAAGCTTTCTTT.

This chain joins TRBV27 and TRBJ2-7; 10 nucleotides agree with TRBD1. The length of the CDR3 is 15 residues. Germline CDR1 reads MNHEY; CDR2 reads SMNVEV (reference sequence). Trimming removed 6 bases from V and 2 bases from J; junction bases left unmatched: 7. CDR3 sequence (DNA): TGTGCCAGCAGACGCTTGGGACAGGGGCCCTACGAGCAGTACTTC. The encoded protein is CASRRLGQGPYEQYF.

The sample holds one count of this clone. This rearrangement joins TRBV7-9 to TRBJ1-4, with D perhaps TRBD1 (6 bases). Per germline, CDR1 SEHNR and CDR2 FQNEAQ (reference sequence). V was cut by 7 bases and J by 0 bases, with 9 bases left in between. The CDR3 totals 14 residues. The CDR3, as DNA: TGTGCCAGCAAGGGGGACGCAACTAATGAAAAACTGTTTTTT. Translation gives CASKGDATNEKLFF. Supplemented by reference TRBV7-9 and TRBJ1-4, the full variable domain reads DTGVSQNPRHKITKRGQNVTFRCDPISEHNRLYWYRQTLGQGPEFLTYFQNEAQLEKSRLLSDRFSAERPKGSFSTLEIQRTEQGDSAMYLCASKGDATNEKLFFGSGTQLSVL.

The table lists this clone with a count of one. This chain uses TRBV19 with TRBJ2-7; D possibly matches TRBD1 or TRBD2 (5 bases each). Trimming took off 0 bases at V and 5 bases at J, with 14 bases between the two ends. This CDR3 is built from 15 residues. Looked up from germline, CDR1 is LNHDA and CDR2 is SQIVND (reference sequence). The CDR3 nucleotides read TGTGCCAGTAGTATAGAGTCGGGGCCGAGGGACGAGCAGTACTTC. Its protein product is CASSIESGPRDEQYF.

The chain employs TRBV7-2 and TRBJ2-1, with D perhaps matching TRBD2 (6 bases). This CDR3 has 13 amino acids. The germline V gene has CDR1 SGHTA and CDR2 FQGNSA. V lost 1 base and J lost 7, with 8 bases in between. The CDR3 reads CASSLGGGNEQFF. CDR3 nucleotides: TGTGCCAGCAGCTTAGGTGGGGGGAATGAGCAGTTCTTC.

The chain carries TRBV5-6 and TRBJ1-1, with a tentative D call TRBD1 (5 bases). CDR3 length equals 14 residues. The germline V gene encodes CDR1 SGHDT and CDR2 YYEEEE. V gave up 3 bases and J gave up 8 bases, with 17 bases separating them. CDR3 coding DNA: TGTGCCAGCAGCTCCATCAAGGGGTTACTAGAAGCTTTCTTT. This codes for CASSSIKGLLEAFF. Combining the CDR3 with reference TRBV5-6 and TRBJ1-1 gives the whole variable domain DAGVTQSPTHLIKTRGQQVTLRCSPKSGHDTVSWYQQALGQGPQFIFQYYEEEERQRGNFPDRFSGHQFPNYSSELNVNALLLGDSALYLCASSSIKGLLEAFFGQGTRLTVV.

V usage is TRBV6-1 and J usage is TRBJ1-2; D unresolved. Germline V CDR1 and CDR2: MNHNS, SASEGT. The germline V and J ends were trimmed by 4 bases and 1 base, with 7 bases remaining between them. This CDR3 comprises 13 residues. In DNA form, the CDR3 reads TGTGCCAGCAGTGCCGGACGTAACTATGGCTACACCTTC. Protein: CASSAGRNYGYTF.

The chain's CDR3 is CASSERGPGDNIQYF. CDR3 nucleotide sequence: TGTGCCAGTAGTGAGCGGGGCCCAGGGGACAACATTCAGTACTTC. The chain has TRBV19 and TRBJ2-4; weak D call: TRBD2 (7 bases). The CDR3 covers 15 residues. The V gene's germline CDR1 is LNHDA and CDR2 SQIVND (reference sequence). Trimming left V 5 bases short and J 7 bases short, with 18 bases between. The whole variable domain, remainder taken from reference TRBV19 and TRBJ2-4, is DGGITQSPKYLFRKEGQNVTLSCEQNLNHDAMYWYRQDPGQGLRLIYYSQIVNDFQKGDIAEGYSVSREKKESFPLTVTSAQKNPTAFYLCASSERGPGDNIQYFGAGTRLSVL.